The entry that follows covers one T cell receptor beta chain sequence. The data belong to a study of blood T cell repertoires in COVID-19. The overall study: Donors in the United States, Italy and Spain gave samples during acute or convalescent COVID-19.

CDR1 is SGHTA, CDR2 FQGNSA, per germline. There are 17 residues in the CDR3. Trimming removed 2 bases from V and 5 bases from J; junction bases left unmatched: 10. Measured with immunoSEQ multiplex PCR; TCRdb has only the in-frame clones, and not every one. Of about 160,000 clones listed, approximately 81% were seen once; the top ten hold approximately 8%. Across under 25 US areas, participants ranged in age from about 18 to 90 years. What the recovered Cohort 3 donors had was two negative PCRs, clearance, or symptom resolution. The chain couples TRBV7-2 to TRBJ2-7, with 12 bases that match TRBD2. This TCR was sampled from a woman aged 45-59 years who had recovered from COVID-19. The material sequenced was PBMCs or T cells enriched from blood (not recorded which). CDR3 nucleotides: TGTGCCAGCAGCTTACGTGGGTCTAGCGGGGGGGCCCACGAGCAGTACTTC. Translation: CASSLRGSSGGAHEQYF.